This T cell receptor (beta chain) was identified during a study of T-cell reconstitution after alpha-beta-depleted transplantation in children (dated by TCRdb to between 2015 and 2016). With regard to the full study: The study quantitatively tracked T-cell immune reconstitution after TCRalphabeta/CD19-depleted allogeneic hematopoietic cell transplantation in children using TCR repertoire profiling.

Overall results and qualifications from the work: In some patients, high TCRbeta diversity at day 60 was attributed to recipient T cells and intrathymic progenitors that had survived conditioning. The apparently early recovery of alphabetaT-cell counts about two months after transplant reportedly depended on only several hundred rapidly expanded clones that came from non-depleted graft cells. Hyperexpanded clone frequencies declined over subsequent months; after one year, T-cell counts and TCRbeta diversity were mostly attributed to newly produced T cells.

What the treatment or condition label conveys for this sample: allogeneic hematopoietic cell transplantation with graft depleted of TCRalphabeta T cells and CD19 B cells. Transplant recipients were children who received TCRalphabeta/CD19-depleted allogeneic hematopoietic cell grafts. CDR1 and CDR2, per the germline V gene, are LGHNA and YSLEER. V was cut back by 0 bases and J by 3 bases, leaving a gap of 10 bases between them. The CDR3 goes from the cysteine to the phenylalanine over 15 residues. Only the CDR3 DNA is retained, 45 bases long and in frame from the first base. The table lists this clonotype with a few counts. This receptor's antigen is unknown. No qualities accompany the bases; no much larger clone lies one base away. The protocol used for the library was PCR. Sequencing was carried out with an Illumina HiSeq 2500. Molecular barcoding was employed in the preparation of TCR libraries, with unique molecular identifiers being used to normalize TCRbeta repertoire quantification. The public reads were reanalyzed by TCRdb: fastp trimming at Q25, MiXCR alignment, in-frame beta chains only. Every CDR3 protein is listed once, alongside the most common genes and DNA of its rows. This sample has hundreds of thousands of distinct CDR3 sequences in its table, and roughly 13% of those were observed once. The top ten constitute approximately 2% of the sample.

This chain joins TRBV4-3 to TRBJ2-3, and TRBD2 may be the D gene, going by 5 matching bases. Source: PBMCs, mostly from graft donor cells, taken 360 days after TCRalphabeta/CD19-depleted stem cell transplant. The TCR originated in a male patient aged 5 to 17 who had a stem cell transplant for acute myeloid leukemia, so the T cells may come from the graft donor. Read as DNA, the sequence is TGCGCCAGCAGCCAAGATCAACTAGTTACAGATACGCAGTATTTT. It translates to CASSQDQLVTDTQYF.